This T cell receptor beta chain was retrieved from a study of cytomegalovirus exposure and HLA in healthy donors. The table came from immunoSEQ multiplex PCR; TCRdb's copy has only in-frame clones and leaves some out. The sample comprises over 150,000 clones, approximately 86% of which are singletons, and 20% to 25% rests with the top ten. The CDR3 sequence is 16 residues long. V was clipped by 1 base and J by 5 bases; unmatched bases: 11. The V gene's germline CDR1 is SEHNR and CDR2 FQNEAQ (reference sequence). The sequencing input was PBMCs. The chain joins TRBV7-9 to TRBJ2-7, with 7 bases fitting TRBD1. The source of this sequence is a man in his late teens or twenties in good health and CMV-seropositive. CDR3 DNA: TGTGCCAGCAGCTTAGATGCGACAGGGATCCCCCACGAGCAGTACTTC. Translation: CASSLDATGIPHEQYF. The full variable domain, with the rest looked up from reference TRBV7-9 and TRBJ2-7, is DTGVSQNPRHKITKRGQNVTFRCDPISEHNRLYWYRQTLGQGPEFLTYFQNEAQLEKSRLLSDRFSAERPKGSFSTLEIQRTEQGDSAMYLCASSLDATGIPHEQYFGPGTRLTVT.